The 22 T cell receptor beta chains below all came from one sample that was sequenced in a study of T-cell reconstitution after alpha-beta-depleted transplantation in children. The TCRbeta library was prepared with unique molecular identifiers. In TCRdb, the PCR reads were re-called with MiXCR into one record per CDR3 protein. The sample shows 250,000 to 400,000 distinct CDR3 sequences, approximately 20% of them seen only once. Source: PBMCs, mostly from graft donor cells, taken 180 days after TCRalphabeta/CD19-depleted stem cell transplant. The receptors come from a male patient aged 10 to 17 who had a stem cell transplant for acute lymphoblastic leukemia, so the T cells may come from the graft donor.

The CDR3 DNA reads TGTGCCAGCAGCCCTGTGTACGGGGAGGGAACCTACGAGCAGTACTTC. As protein: CASSPVYGEGTYEQYF. The chain links TRBV11-2 to TRBJ2-7, with 7 bases aligning to TRBD2. The V and J ends lost 5 bases and 2 bases, in that order; junction bases with no gene match: 12. The germline CDR1 and CDR2 sequences are SGHAT and FQNNGV. This CDR3 spans 16 amino acids. Combining the CDR3 with reference TRBV11-2 and TRBJ2-7 gives the whole variable domain EAGVAQSPRYKIIEKRQSVAFWCNPISGHATLYWYQQILGQGPKLLIQFQNNGVVDDSQLPKDRFSAERLKGVDSTLKIQPAKLEDSAVYLCASSPVYGEGTYEQYFGPGTRLTVT.

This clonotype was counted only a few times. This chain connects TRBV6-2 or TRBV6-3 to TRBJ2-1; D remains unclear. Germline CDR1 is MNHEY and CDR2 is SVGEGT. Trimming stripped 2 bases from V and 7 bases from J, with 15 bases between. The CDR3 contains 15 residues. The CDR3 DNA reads TGTGCCAGCAGTTACCGTCGGAACAAGTGGAATGAGCAGTTCTTC. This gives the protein CASSYRRNKWNEQFF.

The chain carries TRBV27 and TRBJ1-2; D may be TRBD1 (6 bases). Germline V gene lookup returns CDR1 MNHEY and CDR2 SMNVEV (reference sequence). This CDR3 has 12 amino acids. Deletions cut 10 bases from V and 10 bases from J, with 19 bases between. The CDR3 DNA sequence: TGTGCCATCAGAGGGGGGGCAAAGGCCTACACCTTC. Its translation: CAIRGGAKAYTF.

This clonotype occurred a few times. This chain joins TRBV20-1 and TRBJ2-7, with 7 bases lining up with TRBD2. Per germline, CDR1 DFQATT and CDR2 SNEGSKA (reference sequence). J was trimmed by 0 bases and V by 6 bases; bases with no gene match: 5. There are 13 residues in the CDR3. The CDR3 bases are TGCAGTGCCCCTCGGGAGGCCTCCTACGAGCAGTACTTC. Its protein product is CSAPREASYEQYF.

The CDR3 DNA is TGTGCCAGCAGCCCCGGACTAGCGGGACCCACCGGGGAGCTGTTTTTT. Protein sequence: CASSPGLAGPTGELFF. This rearrangement joins TRBV13 to TRBJ2-2; TRBD2 aligns across 12 bases. Germline CDR1 is PRHDT and CDR2 is FYEKMQ (reference sequence). This CDR3 spans 16 amino acids. Germline trimming cut 5 bases from V and 4 bases from J; bases unmatched to any gene: 5.

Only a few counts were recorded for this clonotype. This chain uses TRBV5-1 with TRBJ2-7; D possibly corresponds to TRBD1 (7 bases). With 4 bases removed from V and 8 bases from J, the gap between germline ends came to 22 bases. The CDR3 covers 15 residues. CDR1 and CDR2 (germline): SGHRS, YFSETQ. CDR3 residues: CASSLPTGEVSKQYF. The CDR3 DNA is TGCGCCAGCAGCCTGCCCACAGGGGAGGTATCAAAGCAGTACTTC.

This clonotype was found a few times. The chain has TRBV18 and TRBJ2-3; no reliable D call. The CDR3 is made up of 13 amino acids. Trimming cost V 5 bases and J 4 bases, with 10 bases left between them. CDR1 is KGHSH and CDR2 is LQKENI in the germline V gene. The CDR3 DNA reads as TGTGCCAGCTCATTTCTGGCGGCAGATACGCAGTATTTT. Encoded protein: CASSFLAADTQYF.

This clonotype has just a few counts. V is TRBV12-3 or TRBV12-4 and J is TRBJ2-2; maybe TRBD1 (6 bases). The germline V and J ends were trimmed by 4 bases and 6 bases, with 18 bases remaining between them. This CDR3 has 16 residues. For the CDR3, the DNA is TGTGCCAGCAGTTCTTCCCCGTACAGGGTTTCCGGGGAGCTGTTTTTT. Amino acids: CASSSSPYRVSGELFF.

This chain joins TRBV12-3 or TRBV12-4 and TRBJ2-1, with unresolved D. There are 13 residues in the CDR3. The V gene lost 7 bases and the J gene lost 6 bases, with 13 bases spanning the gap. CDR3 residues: CASTNLFANEQFF. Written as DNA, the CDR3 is TGTGCCAGCACCAATTTGTTCGCCAATGAGCAGTTCTTC.

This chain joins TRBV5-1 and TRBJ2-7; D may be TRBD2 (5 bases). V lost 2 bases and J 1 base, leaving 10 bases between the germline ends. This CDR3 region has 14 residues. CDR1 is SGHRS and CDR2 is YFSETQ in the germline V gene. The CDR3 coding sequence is TGCGCCAGCAGCTTAGGGTCGGGATCCTACGAGCAGTACTTC. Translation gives CASSLGSGSYEQYF.

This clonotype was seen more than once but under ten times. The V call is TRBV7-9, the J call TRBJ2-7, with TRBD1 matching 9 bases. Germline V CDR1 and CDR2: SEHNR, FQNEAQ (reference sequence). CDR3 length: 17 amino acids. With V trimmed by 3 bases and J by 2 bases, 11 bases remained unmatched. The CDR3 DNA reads TGTGCCAGCAGCTTCCCCACGGGACAGGGAAGACCCTACGAGCAGTACTTC. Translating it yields CASSFPTGQGRPYEQYF.

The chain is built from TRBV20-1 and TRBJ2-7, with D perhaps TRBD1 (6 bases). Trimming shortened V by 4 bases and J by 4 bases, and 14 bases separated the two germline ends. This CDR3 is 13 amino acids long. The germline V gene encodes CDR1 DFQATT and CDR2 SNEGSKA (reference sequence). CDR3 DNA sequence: TGCAGTGCTAATCCGACAGGTAATTACGAGCAGTACTTC. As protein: CSANPTGNYEQYF.

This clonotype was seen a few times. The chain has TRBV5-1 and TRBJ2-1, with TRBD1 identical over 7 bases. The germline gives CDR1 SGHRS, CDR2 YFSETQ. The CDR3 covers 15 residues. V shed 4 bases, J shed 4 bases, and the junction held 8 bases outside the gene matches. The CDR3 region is CASSLYDRDYNEQFF. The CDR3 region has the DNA TGCGCCAGCAGCCTCTATGACAGGGATTACAATGAGCAGTTCTTC.

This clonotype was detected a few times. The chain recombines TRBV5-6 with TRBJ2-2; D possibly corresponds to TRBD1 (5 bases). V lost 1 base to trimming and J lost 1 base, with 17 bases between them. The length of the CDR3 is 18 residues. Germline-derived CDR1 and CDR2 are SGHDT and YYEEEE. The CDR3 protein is CASSLPQLGLWNTGELFF. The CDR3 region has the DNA TGTGCCAGCAGCTTGCCTCAATTGGGGCTTTGGAACACCGGGGAGCTGTTTTTT.

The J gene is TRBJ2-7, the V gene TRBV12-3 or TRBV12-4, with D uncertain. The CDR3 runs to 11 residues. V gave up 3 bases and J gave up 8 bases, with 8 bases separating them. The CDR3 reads CASSFGLQQYF. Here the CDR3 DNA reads TGTGCCAGCAGTTTCGGGCTTCAGCAGTACTTC.

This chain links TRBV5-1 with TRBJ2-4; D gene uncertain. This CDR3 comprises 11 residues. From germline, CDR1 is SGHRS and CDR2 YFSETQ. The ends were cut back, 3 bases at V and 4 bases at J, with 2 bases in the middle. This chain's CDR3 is CASSWKNIQYF. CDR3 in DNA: TGCGCCAGCAGCTGGAAAAACATTCAGTACTTC.

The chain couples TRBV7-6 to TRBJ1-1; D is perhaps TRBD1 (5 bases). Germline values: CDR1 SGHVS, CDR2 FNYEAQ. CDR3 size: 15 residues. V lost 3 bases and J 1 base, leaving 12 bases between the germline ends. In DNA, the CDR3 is TGTGCCAGCAGCTTCCCCCTCGGACAGAACACTGAAGCTTTCTTT. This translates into CASSFPLGQNTEAFF.

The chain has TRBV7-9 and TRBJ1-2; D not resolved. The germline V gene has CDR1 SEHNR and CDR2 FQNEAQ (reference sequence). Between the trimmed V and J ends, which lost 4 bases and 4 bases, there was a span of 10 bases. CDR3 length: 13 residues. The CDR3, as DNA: TGTGCCAGCAGCTCAACAGCCTTCTATGGCTACACCTTC. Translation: CASSSTAFYGYTF. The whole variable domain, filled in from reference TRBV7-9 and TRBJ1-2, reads DTGVSQNPRHKITKRGQNVTFRCDPISEHNRLYWYRQTLGQGPEFLTYFQNEAQLEKSRLLSDRFSAERPKGSFSTLEIQRTEQGDSAMYLCASSSTAFYGYTFGSGTRLTVV.

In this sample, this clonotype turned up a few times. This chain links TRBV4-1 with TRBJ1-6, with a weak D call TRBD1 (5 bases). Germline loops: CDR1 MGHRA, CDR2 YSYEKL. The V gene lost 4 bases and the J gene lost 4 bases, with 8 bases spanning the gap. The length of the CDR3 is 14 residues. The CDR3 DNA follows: TGCGCCAGCAGCCCGACAGTTTATAATTCACCCCTCCACTTT. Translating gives CASSPTVYNSPLHF.

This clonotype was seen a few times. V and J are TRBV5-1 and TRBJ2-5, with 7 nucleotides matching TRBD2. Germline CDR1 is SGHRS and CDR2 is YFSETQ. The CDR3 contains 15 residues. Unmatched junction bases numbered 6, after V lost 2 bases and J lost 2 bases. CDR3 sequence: CASSFRGRVQETQYF. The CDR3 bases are TGCGCCAGCAGCTTTCGGGGGAGGGTTCAAGAGACCCAGTACTTC.

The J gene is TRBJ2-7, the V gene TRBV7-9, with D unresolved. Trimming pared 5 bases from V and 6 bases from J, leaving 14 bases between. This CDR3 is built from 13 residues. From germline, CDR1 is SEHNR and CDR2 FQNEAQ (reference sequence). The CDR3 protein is CASSLTLAAEQYF. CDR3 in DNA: TGTGCCAGCAGCCTGACCCTCGCGGCCGAGCAGTACTTC.

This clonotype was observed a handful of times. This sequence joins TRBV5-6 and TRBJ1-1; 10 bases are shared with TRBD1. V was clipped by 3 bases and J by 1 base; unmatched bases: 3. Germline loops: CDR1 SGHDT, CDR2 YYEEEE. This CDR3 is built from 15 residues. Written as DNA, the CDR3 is TGTGCCAGCAGCTCGACAGGGGGCTGGAACACTGAAGCTTTCTTT. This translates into CASSSTGGWNTEAFF.